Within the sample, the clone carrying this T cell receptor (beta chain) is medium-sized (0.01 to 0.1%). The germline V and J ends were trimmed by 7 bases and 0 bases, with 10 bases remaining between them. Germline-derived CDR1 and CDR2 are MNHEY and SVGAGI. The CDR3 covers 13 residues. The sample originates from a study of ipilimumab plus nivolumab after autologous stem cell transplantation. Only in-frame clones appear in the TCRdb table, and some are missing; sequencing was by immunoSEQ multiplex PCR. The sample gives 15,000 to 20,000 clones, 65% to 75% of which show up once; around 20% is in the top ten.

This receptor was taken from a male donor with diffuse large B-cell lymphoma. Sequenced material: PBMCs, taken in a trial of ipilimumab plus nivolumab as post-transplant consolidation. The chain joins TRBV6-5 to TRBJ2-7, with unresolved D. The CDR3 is CASKGPDSYEQYF. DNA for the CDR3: TGTGCCAGCAAGGGCCCAGACTCCTACGAGCAGTACTTC.